A selection of T cell receptor beta chains follows, all from one sample in a study of CD8 T cells in ankylosing spondylitis. TCRdb ran MiXCR on the 5' RACE reads and lists one entry per CDR3 protein. The sample lists hundreds of thousands of distinct CDR3 sequences; 25% to 30% were seen once. The sequenced sample consisted of blood, either unsorted or a sorted T cell fraction (not recorded which). The receptors originated from a male donor with ankylosing spondylitis. Both conserved end residues are part of each CDR3. Fields, in order: D gene, J gene, clone size, V gene, CDR3 DNA, CDR3 protein. A D gene is named only where the DNA matches it firmly. Clone size appears in some rows only: once, few, many, or a class for an expanded clone.

d_gene: NA
j_gene: TRBJ2-5
abundance: NA
v_gene: TRBV20-1
CDR3nt: TGCAGTGCTAGAGAATTCGGGACCCAGTACTTC
CDR3aa: CSAREFGTQYF

d_gene: TRBD1
j_gene: TRBJ2-2
abundance: NA
v_gene: TRBV11-3
CDR3nt: TGTGCCAGCAGCTTAGATGGGCAGGGGGCGGCCGGGGAGCTGTTTTTT
CDR3aa: CASSLDGQGAAGELFF

d_gene: NA
j_gene: TRBJ2-7
abundance: NA
v_gene: TRBV7-2
CDR3nt: TGTGCCAGCAGCCCCCGTTTTTCAGGGAACTACGAGCAGTACTTC
CDR3aa: CASSPRFSGNYEQYF

d_gene: NA
j_gene: TRBJ2-2
abundance: NA
v_gene: TRBV5-6
CDR3nt: TGTGCCAGCAGCTTGGTACGATCGAACACCGGGGAGCTGTTTTTT
CDR3aa: CASSLVRSNTGELFF

d_gene: NA
j_gene: TRBJ1-4
abundance: NA
v_gene: TRBV5-1
CDR3nt: TGCGCCAGCAGAAGGAGTTCAAATGAAAAACTGTTTTTT
CDR3aa: CASRRSSNEKLFF

d_gene: TRBD2
j_gene: TRBJ2-5
abundance: many
v_gene: TRBV5-1
CDR3nt: TGTGCCAGCAGTTTAGGGCTAGCGGGAGGAGAGACCCAGTACTTC
CDR3aa: CASSLGLAGGETQYF

d_gene: TRBD1
j_gene: TRBJ2-7
abundance: NA
v_gene: TRBV2
CDR3nt: TGTGCCAGCATCTCTCAACCGGGACAGGGGGCCTACGAGCAGTACTTC
CDR3aa: CASISQPGQGAYEQYF

d_gene: NA
j_gene: TRBJ2-4
abundance: NA
v_gene: TRBV24-1
CDR3nt: TGTGCCACCAGTGATGCCTCTAGGAACATTCAGTACTTC
CDR3aa: CATSDASRNIQYF

d_gene: NA
j_gene: TRBJ2-1
abundance: many
v_gene: TRBV5-1
CDR3nt: TGCGCCAGCAGCTTCCAGGCGATCTCCTACAATGAGCAGTTCTTC
CDR3aa: CASSFQAISYNEQFF

d_gene: NA
j_gene: TRBJ2-4
abundance: NA
v_gene: TRBV7-9
CDR3nt: TGTGCCAGCAGCTCAAACAGGTTCTTTGGCAAAAACATTCAGTACTTC
CDR3aa: CASSSNRFFGKNIQYF

d_gene: NA
j_gene: TRBJ2-5
abundance: NA
v_gene: TRBV5-1
CDR3nt: TGCGCCAGCAGCTTGTTGGCCCACCGAGAGACCCAGTACTTC
CDR3aa: CASSLLAHRETQYF

d_gene: TRBD1
j_gene: TRBJ1-6
abundance: NA
v_gene: TRBV5-6
CDR3nt: TGTGCCAGCAGCCGAATGACAGGGGCCGTCGGGGTCCACTTT
CDR3aa: CASSRMTGAVGVHF